The subject of this entry is one TCR beta chain. Its antigen is unidentified. CDR3 length: 15 residues. CDR1 and CDR2 (germline): KGHSH, LQKENI. Unmatched junction bases numbered 3, after V lost 3 bases and J lost 3 bases. The sample originates from a study of cytomegalovirus exposure and HLA in healthy donors. Study results and caveats: The study listed approximately 160 cytomegalovirus-associated TCR beta chains. Across donors, most TCRs were seen rarely, yet some public ones were widespread.

Assay: immunoSEQ multiplex PCR; the TCRdb copy retains only in-frame clones and omits some. The table records under 200,000 clones, over 85% of them present only once. Sequencing used PBMCs. The chain employs TRBV18 and TRBJ2-7; TRBD2 agrees at 12 bases. This receptor was taken from a young woman in good health and CMV-seropositive. CDR3 residues: CASSPTSGSFYEQYF. CDR3 DNA sequence: TGTGCCAGCTCACCGACTAGCGGGAGTTTCTACGAGCAGTACTTC.